This paragraph covers one TCR beta chain sequence. The specificity of this receptor is unknown. No base qualities exist here, and no much larger clone lies one base off it. TCRbeta CDR3 regions were amplified from genomic DNA using the immunoSEQ Assay, a bias-controlled multiplex PCR. In the authors' own workflow: The number of nucleated cells in each sample was estimated by amplification of reference gene primers within the assay. Sequence reads were collapsed and filtered to measure the absolute abundance of every unique TCRbeta CDR3 rearrangement. For each sample, productive Simpson clonality was calculated by taking the square root of Simpson's diversity index across productive rearrangements. In its TCRdb copy, this immuneACCESS table keeps in-frame sequences only and misses some clones. Where compared with another copy, unresolved V genes explain less than half of these, and the others have no known cause. V and J calls plus clone size are reproduced from that table; the DNA served to infer D and trimming. The sample table records more than 75,000 clones; roughly 89% of these occur just once. The biggest ten clones account for around 8% of the sample.

Collaborating institutions collected whole blood in K2EDTA tubes following their own protocols. Collaborator samples were shipped for TCRbeta analysis as frozen whole blood, isolated PBMCs, or DNA extracted from either sample type. Trimming at the junction amounts to 1 base on V and 5 bases on J, and the germline ends lie 13 bases apart. Its CDR3 holds 15 amino acids, cysteine through phenylalanine. CDR3 DNA only is kept here, 45 bases in frame from base 1. The germline V gene specifies SGHTA as CDR1 and FQGTGA as CDR2. This record comes from a study of blood T cell repertoires in COVID-19 (TCRdb year 2020). The study in broad terms: Collaborator samples came from the United States, Italy and Spain and covered acute and convalescent phases of COVID-19. Where available, HLA class I and class II types were taken from metadata supplied by the sample provider and were not determined by assay-based typing. Sample metadata almost always included a de-identified subject ID, COVID-19 status, age in years and sex. The prospective study material was composed of cDNA or gDNA derived from T cells, B-cell-depleted T cells, or PBMCs. The samples were drawn from two sources: the first 160 participants of the ongoing ImmuneRACE study, and 1,000 to 1,500 subjects contributed by 6 global collaborators. Subjects who had been exposed to COVID-19, were actively infected with it, or had recovered from it provided the deeply sampled blood TCRbeta repertoires that made up the dataset. A freely available public database, intended as a resource for researchers studying the immune response to SARS-CoV-2, is where the repertoires were released.

Results the study describes overall, beyond this receptor: The quantity of clinical and demographic metadata differed by source and by participant and was supplied without curation.

The rearrangement combines TRBV7-3 with TRBJ2-3, and possibly TRBD2, on 5 matching bases. The clonotype comes from a man aged 25 to 40 with acute or convalescent COVID-19. Sequencing was carried out using peripheral blood. The DNA reads TGTGCCAGCAGCTTAAGAGGGAGCACGGGAGATACGCAGTATTTT. This codes for CASSLRGSTGDTQYF.